The present T cell receptor beta chain was sequenced within a study of blood T cell repertoires in COVID-19. Background on the study: T cells, B-cell-depleted T cells, or PBMCs supplied cDNA or gDNA.

Sequenced by immunoSEQ multiplex PCR; TCRdb stores in-frame clones only, minus some. In the table there are about 150,000 clones, 65% to 80% of which are singletons. This CDR3 has 15 residues. V was clipped by 3 bases and J by 5 bases, with 14 bases between them. Per germline, CDR1 MDHEN and CDR2 SYDVKM. This clone occurred a few times. Specimen: peripheral blood. The chain couples TRBV28 to TRBJ2-1; TRBD2 is a possible D gene (6 bases). The sequence was obtained from a man aged 55 to 70 with acute or convalescent COVID-19. The CDR3 sequence is CASSFFGSIDNEQFF. As DNA, the CDR3 is TGTGCCAGCAGTTTTTTCGGGAGTATCGACAATGAGCAGTTCTTC.